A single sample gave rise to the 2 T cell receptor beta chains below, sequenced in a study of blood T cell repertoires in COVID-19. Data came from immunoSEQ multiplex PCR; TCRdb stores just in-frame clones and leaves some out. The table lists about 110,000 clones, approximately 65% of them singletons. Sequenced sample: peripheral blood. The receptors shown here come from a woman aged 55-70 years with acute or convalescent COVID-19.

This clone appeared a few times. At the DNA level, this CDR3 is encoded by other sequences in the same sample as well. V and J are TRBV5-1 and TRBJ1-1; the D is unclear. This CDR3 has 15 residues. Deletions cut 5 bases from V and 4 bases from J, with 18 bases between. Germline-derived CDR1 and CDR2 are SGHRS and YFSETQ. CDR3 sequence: CASRTGSNQGTEAFF. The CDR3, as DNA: TGCGCCAGCAGGACCGGGTCCAACCAAGGCACTGAAGCTTTCTTT.

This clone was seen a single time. The CDR3 DNA reads TGTGCCAGCAGAATAGAGGGGGGGAGGGATGAAAAACTGTTTTTT. It codes for CASRIEGGRDEKLFF. J is TRBJ1-4 and V is TRBV6-1, with a weak D call TRBD1 (6 bases). From germline, CDR1 is MNHNS and CDR2 SASEGT. The V end was cut by 6 bases, the J end by 6 bases, with 17 bases between. The CDR3 is 15 residues long.